This paragraph covers one T cell receptor beta chain sequence. Its antigen remains unidentified. Naive-designated CD8 cells lacked CD45RO, were positively enriched for CCR7, and omitted terminally differentiated effector memory CD45RA+ cells. This record belongs to a study of shared clonotypes between healthy human individuals. Regarding the study as a whole: Approximately 4.6% of naive CD4 clonotypes were shared across a few donors.

The table came from immunoSEQ multiplex PCR; TCRdb's copy has only in-frame clones and leaves some out. The sample yields over 2 million clones, over 85% seen once. CDR1 and CDR2 from the germline V gene are MNHNS and SASEGT. Trimming removed 4 bases at V and 0 bases at J, with 10 bases between. The CDR3 runs to 15 residues. This sequence joins TRBV6-1 and TRBJ2-1; no clear D. Specimen: naive CD8+ T cells sorted from blood. This sequence was found in a man aged 18 to 29 in good health. The CDR3 loop reads CASSADGSSYNEQFF. The CDR3 region has the DNA TGTGCCAGCAGTGCAGACGGTAGCTCCTACAATGAGCAGTTCTTC.